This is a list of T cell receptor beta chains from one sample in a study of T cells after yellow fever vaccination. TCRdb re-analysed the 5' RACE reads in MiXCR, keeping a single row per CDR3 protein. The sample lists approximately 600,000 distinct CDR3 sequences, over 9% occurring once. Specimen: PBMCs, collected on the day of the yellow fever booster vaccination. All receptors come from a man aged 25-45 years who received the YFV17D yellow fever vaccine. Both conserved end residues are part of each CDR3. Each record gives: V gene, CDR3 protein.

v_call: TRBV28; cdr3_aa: CASRTPVLVTEAFF
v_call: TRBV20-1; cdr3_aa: CSARNPGTRKETQYF
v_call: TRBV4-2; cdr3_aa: CASSPGLAAYLQETQYF
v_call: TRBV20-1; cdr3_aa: CSARAGTDEQFF
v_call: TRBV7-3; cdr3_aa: CASSFFPGQTYEQYF
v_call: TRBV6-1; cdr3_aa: CASRTRDSNSPLHF
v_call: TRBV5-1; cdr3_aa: CASSLSADKGETQYF
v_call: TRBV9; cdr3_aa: CASSVDLLAGYSAHTDTQYF
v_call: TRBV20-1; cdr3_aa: CSAPRDTASTDTQYF
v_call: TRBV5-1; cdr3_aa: CASSPGLAGGRVETQYF
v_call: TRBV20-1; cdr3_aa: CCARDSGTGGYNEQFF
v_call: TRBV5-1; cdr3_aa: CASSLTSGRLATDTQYF
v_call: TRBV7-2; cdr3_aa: CASSLRTGRAVYEQYF
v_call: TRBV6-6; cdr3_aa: CASNIAGELEQFF
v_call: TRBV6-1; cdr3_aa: CASSEFGTRRTGELFF
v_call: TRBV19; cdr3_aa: CASSISSGRPSNTGELFF
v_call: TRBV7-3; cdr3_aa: CASSFNREEQFF
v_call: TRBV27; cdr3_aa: CASSLRGPYEQYF
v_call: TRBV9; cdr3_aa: CASSPSPNRDEKLFF
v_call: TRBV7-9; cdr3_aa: CASAVGRLTYNEQFF
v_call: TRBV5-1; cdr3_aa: CASSLARGLTDTQYF
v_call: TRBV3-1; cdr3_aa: CASSLRKTNEKLFF
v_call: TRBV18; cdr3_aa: CASSLNGVGNNEKLFF
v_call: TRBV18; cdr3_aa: CASSLRQEDYGYTF
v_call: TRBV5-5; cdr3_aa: CASRWDRARRSYNEQFF
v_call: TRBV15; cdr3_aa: CATSRGGEGYSPLHF